Listed here are 22 T cell receptor beta chains from one sample, sequenced in a study of T cell responses to AZD1222 COVID-19 vaccine. The table came from immunoSEQ multiplex PCR; TCRdb's copy has only in-frame clones and leaves some out. The sample has over 120,000 clones; approximately 86% are singletons. The sample here was peripheral blood, taken 28 days after the second dose of the MenACWY control vaccine. Source of these receptors: an adult who received the MenACWY meningococcal vaccine as a control.

Only one count was recorded for this clone. The rearrangement joins TRBV19 to TRBJ2-3; D is uncertain. This CDR3 is built from 13 residues. The germline gives CDR1 LNHDA, CDR2 SQIVND (reference sequence). Trimming took 5 bases from V and 7 from J, leaving 13 bases between them. The CDR3 DNA reads as TGTGCCAGTAGTGAAGTCAGTACGAATACGCAGTATTTT. This gives the protein CASSEVSTNTQYF.

The table lists this clone with a few counts. The chain combines TRBV27 with TRBJ1-6; possible D gene TRBD1, 6 bases. This CDR3 spans 13 amino acids. Trimming took 7 bases from V and 5 from J, leaving 9 bases between them. Germline CDR1 and CDR2: MNHEY and SMNVEV (reference sequence). The CDR3 DNA sequence: TGTGCCAGCAAACAGGGCAATAATTCACCCCTCCACTTT. Translation: CASKQGNNSPLHF.

This clone came up once. The chain recombines TRBV6-5 with TRBJ2-3; D is unclear. Germline CDR1 MNHEY, CDR2 SVGAGI. V dropped 0 bases and J dropped 2 bases, with 3 bases sitting between them. This CDR3 has 13 residues. The CDR3 sequence is CASSYSPTDTQYF. As DNA, the CDR3 is TGTGCCAGCAGTTACTCGCCCACAGATACGCAGTATTTT.

This clone was observed a handful of times. This chain links TRBV12-3 or TRBV12-4 with TRBJ2-5; the D gene is possibly TRBD2 (6 bases). This CDR3 region has 11 residues. Trimming removed 7 bases from V and 7 bases from J, with 10 bases in between. CDR3 residues: CASKTGGTQYF. Here the CDR3 DNA reads TGTGCCAGCAAAACCGGGGGGACCCAGTACTTC.

The chain carries TRBV4-1 and TRBJ1-1; unclear D gene. Trimming removed 4 bases from V and 1 base from J, with 10 bases in between. Germline CDR1 is MGHRA and CDR2 is YSYEKL. The CDR3 totals 14 residues. CDR3 DNA: TGCGCCAGCAGCCGGGGTGTGGGGAACACTGAAGCTTTCTTT. Its protein product is CASSRGVGNTEAFF.

This CDR3 is CASSLEVEDGSHYEQYF. The CDR3 coding sequence is TGTGCCAGCAGCTTAGAGGTGGAGGACGGATCTCACTACGAGCAGTACTTC. The V gene is TRBV7-2, the J gene TRBJ2-7; weak D call: TRBD2 (5 bases). Trimming pared 1 base from V and 3 bases from J, leaving 19 bases between. Germline lookup yields CDR1 SGHTA and CDR2 FQGNSA. The CDR3 has 17 amino acids.

In DNA, the CDR3 is TGTGCCAGCAGCCCAACGGGACACGGCTACGAGCAGTACTTC. Translation gives CASSPTGHGYEQYF. The V and J genes are TRBV27 and TRBJ2-7; possible D gene TRBD1, 6 bases. The CDR3 has 14 residues. Deletions cut 6 bases from V and 3 bases from J, with 15 bases between. Germline loops: CDR1 MNHEY, CDR2 SMNVEV (reference sequence).

This chain joins TRBV5-1 and TRBJ2-1, with a possible D match to TRBD1 (5 bases). The CDR3 runs 16 residues. The germline V gene encodes CDR1 SGHRS and CDR2 YFSETQ. The V and J ends lost 0 bases and 3 bases respectively, with 13 bases between them. CDR3 sequence (DNA): TGCGCCAGCAGCTTGGAGGCAGGGTTGGTCTACAATGAGCAGTTCTTC. This translates into CASSLEAGLVYNEQFF. The variable domain in full, completed from reference TRBV5-1 and TRBJ2-1, reads KAGVTQTPRYLIKTRGQQVTLSCSPISGHRSVSWYQQTPGQGLQFLFEYFSETQRNKGNFPGRFSGRQFSNSRSEMNVSTLELGDSALYLCASSLEAGLVYNEQFFGPGTRLTVL.

The CDR3: CASIRSMDHLTQYF. CDR3 DNA sequence: TGTGCCAGCATCCGAAGTATGGATCACTTGACGCAGTATTTT. V gene TRBV2 combines with J gene TRBJ2-3, with D unresolved. The CDR3 sequence is 14 residues long. V shed 7 bases and J shed 9 bases, with 20 bases lying between them. CDR1 SNHLY and CDR2 FYNNEI come from the germline V gene.

This clone was counted a few times. DNA for the CDR3: TGTGCCAGCAGTAGCGACTGGACTGCAGGTGCCTACGAGCAGTACTTC. Amino acid sequence: CASSSDWTAGAYEQYF. The chain couples TRBV7-2 to TRBJ2-7; weak D call: TRBD2 (5 bases). Germline CDR1 reads SGHTA; CDR2 reads FQGNSA. CDR3 length: 16 amino acids. V lost 6 bases, J lost 2 bases, and 20 bases lay in between.

The chain has TRBV5-3 and TRBJ2-5; D not certain. TRBV5-3 is designated an ORF whose function remains uncertain. This CDR3 comprises 13 residues. Trimming took 0 bases from V and 2 from J, leaving 5 bases between them. CDR3 amino acids: CARSLGGQETQYF. CDR3 DNA sequence: TGTGCCAGAAGCTTGGGGGGACAAGAGACCCAGTACTTC.

The chain employs TRBV5-1 and TRBJ1-5, with a possible D match to TRBD1 (5 bases). V was cut by 4 bases and J by 3 bases, with 20 bases left in between. The CDR3 has 17 residues. CDR1 is SGHRS and CDR2 is YFSETQ in the germline V gene. The CDR3 here is CASSLGTETHLNQPQHF. DNA for the CDR3: TGCGCCAGCAGCCTCGGGACGGAAACCCACCTCAATCAGCCCCAGCATTTT.

The genes are TRBV11-3 and TRBJ2-5, with 7 bases fitting TRBD1. Per germline, CDR1 SGHNT and CDR2 YENEEA. V trimming: 5 bases; J trimming: 2 bases; junction bases outside the gene matches: 5. The CDR3 has 14 residues. CDR3 loop: CASSPWTGQETQYF. As DNA, the CDR3 is TGTGCCAGCAGCCCCTGGACAGGACAAGAGACCCAGTACTTC.

The V gene is TRBV5-1, the J gene TRBJ1-5, with D tentatively TRBD1 (6 bases). The CDR3 length is 17 residues. V was clipped by 0 bases and J by 1 base, with 14 bases between them. Germline CDR1 is SGHRS and CDR2 is YFSETQ. The CDR3, as DNA: TGCGCCAGCAGCTTGGCCCCGACAGGTGAGAGCAATCAGCCCCAGCATTTT. This sequence encodes CASSLAPTGESNQPQHF.

The chain employs TRBV5-6 and TRBJ1-1, with D tentatively TRBD1 (6 bases). The CDR3 loop spans 14 amino acids. Germline CDR1 SGHDT, CDR2 YYEEEE. The V and J ends lost 0 bases and 5 bases respectively, with 11 bases between them. The CDR3 DNA is TGTGCCAGCAGCTTGGGCTACAGGGTTACTGAAGCTTTCTTT. It codes for CASSLGYRVTEAFF.

The chain uses TRBV5-1 and TRBJ1-5; D gene unclear. The length of the CDR3 is 14 residues. Germline loops: CDR1 SGHRS, CDR2 YFSETQ. V was trimmed by 0 bases and J by 4 bases, leaving 8 bases between them. This CDR3 is CASSLGTENQPQHF. As DNA, the CDR3 is TGCGCCAGCAGCTTGGGGACCGAAAATCAGCCCCAGCATTTT.

The chain couples TRBV9 to TRBJ1-6; D gene unclear. The CDR3 covers 16 residues. V was clipped by 0 bases and J by 0 bases, with 7 bases between them. Germline CDR1 reads SGDLS; CDR2 reads YYNGEE. The CDR3 loop is CASSVAELSYNSPLHF. The CDR3 nucleotides read TGTGCCAGCAGCGTAGCTGAGCTCTCCTATAATTCACCCCTCCACTTT.

The V gene is TRBV12-5, the J gene TRBJ2-2, with TRBD1 identical over 11 bases. V lost 1 base, J lost 7 bases, and 2 bases stayed unmatched. Germline V gives CDR1 LGHNT, CDR2 FRNRAP. CDR3 length: 15 amino acids. In DNA form, the CDR3 reads TGTGCTAGTGGTTTGGGGACAGGGGGCATCGGGGAGCTGTTTTTT. This codes for CASGLGTGGIGELFF.

The chain carries TRBV6-2 or TRBV6-3 and TRBJ2-3; D might be TRBD2 (6 bases). V gave up 6 bases and J gave up 0 bases, with 28 bases separating them. Germline CDR1 MNHEY, CDR2 SVGEGT. The CDR3 runs 20 residues. The CDR3 sequence: CASSPRWGGSMSRSTDTQYF. The CDR3 DNA follows: TGTGCCAGCAGCCCGCGGTGGGGAGGTAGCATGAGTCGAAGCACAGATACGCAGTATTTT.

The chain uses TRBV4-1 and TRBJ2-6; D is undetermined. Germline CDR1 reads MGHRA; CDR2 reads YSYEKL. The CDR3 covers 16 residues. Trimming took 2 bases from V and 0 from J, leaving 8 bases between them. The CDR3 sequence: CASSQPSGSGANVLTF. The CDR3 DNA follows: TGCGCCAGCAGCCAACCCAGTGGCTCTGGGGCCAACGTCCTGACTTTC.

Worth noting for this clone: At one end, the junction sequence differs from germline, possibly due to a read error. V gene TRBV2 combines with J gene TRBJ2-7; D is undetermined. The germline CDR1 and CDR2 sequences are SNHLY and FYNNEI. The CDR3 length is 12 residues. The CDR3 nucleotides are TGTGCCAGCAGTGTAGGCAAGGTTAGGTCCGCGTTC. This translates into CASSVGKVRSAF.

The chain has TRBV7-2 and TRBJ2-1; 7 bases are shared with TRBD2. V lost 5 bases, J lost 7 bases, and 17 bases stayed unmatched. The CDR3 runs 17 residues. Germline lookup yields CDR1 SGHTA and CDR2 FQGNSA. The CDR3 protein is CASSRLAGARTVNEQFF. The CDR3 bases are TGTGCCAGCAGCCGGTTAGCGGGTGCCCGGACGGTAAATGAGCAGTTCTTC.